These T cell receptor beta chains were read from a single sample in a study of T cell repertoires in cytomegalovirus infection. TCRdb re-derived calls from the reads in MiXCR, one entry per CDR3 protein. The sample includes fewer than 650,000 distinct CDR3 sequences, almost 40% seen only once; the top ten take about 48%. For these TCRs, the target antigens are not known. The starting material was cultured PBMCs, obtained from culture after CMV antigen stimulation. These receptors all come from a human donor in good health (CMV status not recorded). Some clones in this sample may be carry-over from other donors' samples. The CDR3 runs from the conserved cysteine through the conserved F or W. The D gene is left open where the match is weak. The size of a clone is reported for some rows only, either as once, few or many, or as a class for expanded clones.

NA	TRBV20-1	TRBJ2-5	TRBD2	CSATTSGEETQYF	TGCAGTGCAACGACTAGCGGTGAAGAGACCCAGTACTTC
few	TRBV7-2	TRBJ2-5	NA	CASSIGQIQETQYF	TGTGCCAGCAGCATCGGACAGATTCAAGAGACCCAGTACTTC
few	TRBV12-3/TRBV12-4	TRBJ2-5	NA	CASSPDNGFQETQYF	TGTGCCAGCAGTCCCGACAACGGATTCCAAGAGACCCAGTACTTC
NA	TRBV7-2	TRBJ1-2	NA	CASSFDRYGYTF	TGTGCCAGCAGTTTCGACAGATATGGCTACACCTTC
many	TRBV7-8	TRBJ1-3	NA	CASSLTAGNTIYF	TGTGCCAGCAGCTTGACTGCAGGAAACACCATATATTTT
few	TRBV20-1	TRBJ2-3	NA	CSAPRPHRGTDTQYF	TGCAGTGCTCCGCGTCCTCACCGGGGGACAGATACGCAGTATTTT
NA	TRBV7-9	TRBJ1-2	NA	CASEEGRYGYTF	TGTGCCAGCGAGGAGGGCAGATATGGCTACACCTTC
NA	TRBV6-1	TRBJ1-5	NA	CASRESKLGARNQPQHF	TGTGCCAGCAGGGAATCCAAGTTAGGGGCTCGCAATCAGCCCCAGCATTTT
few	TRBV27	TRBJ1-2	NA	CASSPTDTYGYTF	TGTGCCAGCAGTCCCACAGACACCTATGGCTACACCTTC
few	TRBV6-1	TRBJ1-4	NA	CASSEWQSNEKLFF	TGTGCCAGCAGTGAGTGGCAGAGTAATGAAAAACTGTTTTTT
NA	TRBV7-6	TRBJ1-2	TRBD1	CASSLGGQGSGYTF	TGTGCCAGCAGCTTGGGGGGACAGGGGAGCGGCTACACCTTC
few	TRBV7-9	TRBJ1-4	NA	CASTEDQGFYEKLFF	TGTGCCAGCACAGAAGATCAGGGGTTTTATGAAAAACTGTTTTTT
few	TRBV7-2	TRBJ1-5	TRBD1	CASSLDRGRQPQHF	TGTGCCAGCAGCTTAGACAGGGGTCGTCAGCCCCAGCATTTT
NA	TRBV6-5	TRBJ1-4	NA	CASSYGPGRDEKLFF	TGTGCCAGCAGTTACGGTCCGGGGCGCGATGAAAAACTGTTTTTT
few	TRBV7-2	TRBJ1-2	NA	CASSSPPSTYGYTF	TGTGCCAGCAGCTCCCCCCCCTCGACATATGGCTACACCTTC
NA	TRBV7-2	TRBJ2-5	NA	CASTLPPWVDQYF	TGTGCCAGCACCCTTCCCCCTTGGGTCGACCAGTACTTC
NA	TRBV7-6	TRBJ2-5	TRBD2	CASSLAGGPTETQYF	TGTGCCAGCAGCTTAGCGGGAGGGCCAACAGAGACCCAGTACTTC
NA	TRBV6-2/TRBV6-3	TRBJ2-7	NA	CASSSPGTGNSYEQYF	TGTGCCAGCAGCTCTCCCGGGACCGGGAACTCCTACGAGCAGTACTTC
NA	TRBV7-2	TRBJ1-1	NA	CASSADSPMSRTEAFF	TGTGCCAGCAGCGCTGACAGCCCAATGAGTCGCACTGAAGCTTTCTTT
NA	TRBV4-2	TRBJ2-6	NA	CASSQTPIGAGANVLTF	TGTGCCAGCAGCCAAACCCCGATTGGGGCTGGGGCCAACGTCCTGACTTTC
NA	TRBV7-2	TRBJ2-3	NA	CASSFWWADTQYF	TGTGCCAGCAGCTTCTGGTGGGCAGATACGCAGTATTTT
NA	TRBV7-8	TRBJ2-7	NA	CASSPRSDEQYF	TGTGCCAGCAGCCCACGGTCCGATGAGCAGTACTTC
many	TRBV7-9	TRBJ2-7	TRBD1	CASSLWDRSYEQYF	TGTGCCAGCAGCTTATGGGACAGATCCTACGAGCAGTACTTC
many	TRBV7-8	TRBJ1-1	TRBD1	CASSSETGWNTEAFF	TGTGCCAGCAGCTCCGAGACAGGGTGGAACACTGAAGCTTTCTTT
NA	TRBV2	TRBJ1-6	NA	CASSGEVNSPLHF	TGTGCCAGCAGCGGGGAGGTCAATTCACCCCTCCACTTT
NA	TRBV5-4	TRBJ1-1	NA	CASSQAAGPTEAFF	TGTGCCAGCAGCCAAGCAGCAGGGCCCACTGAAGCTTTCTTT
few	TRBV7-2	TRBJ2-3	TRBD2	CASTFTSGRVSTDTQYF	TGTGCCAGCACCTTTACTAGCGGGAGGGTTAGCACAGATACGCAGTATTTT